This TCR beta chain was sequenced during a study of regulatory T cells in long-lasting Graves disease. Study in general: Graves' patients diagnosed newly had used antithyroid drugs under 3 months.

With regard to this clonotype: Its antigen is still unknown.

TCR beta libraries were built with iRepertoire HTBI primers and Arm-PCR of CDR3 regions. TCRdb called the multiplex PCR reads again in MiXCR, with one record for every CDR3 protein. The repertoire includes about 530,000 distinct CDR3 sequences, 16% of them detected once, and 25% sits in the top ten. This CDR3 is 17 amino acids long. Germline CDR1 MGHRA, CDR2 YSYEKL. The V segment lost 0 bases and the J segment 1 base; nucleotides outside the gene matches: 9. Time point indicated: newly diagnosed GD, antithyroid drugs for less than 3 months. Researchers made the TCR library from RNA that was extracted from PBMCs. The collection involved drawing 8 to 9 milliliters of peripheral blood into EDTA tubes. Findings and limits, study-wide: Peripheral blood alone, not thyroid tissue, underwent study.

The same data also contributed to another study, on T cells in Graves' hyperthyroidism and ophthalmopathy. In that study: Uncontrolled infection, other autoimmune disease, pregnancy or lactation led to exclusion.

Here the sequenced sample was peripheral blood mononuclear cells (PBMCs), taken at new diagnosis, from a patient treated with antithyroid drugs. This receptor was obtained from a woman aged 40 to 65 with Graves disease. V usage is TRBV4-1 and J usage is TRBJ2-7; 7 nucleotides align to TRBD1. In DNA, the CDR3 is TGCGCCAGCAGCCAAGATCCGACAGGGCGGCTGTCCTACGAGCAGTACTTC. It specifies CASSQDPTGRLSYEQYF.